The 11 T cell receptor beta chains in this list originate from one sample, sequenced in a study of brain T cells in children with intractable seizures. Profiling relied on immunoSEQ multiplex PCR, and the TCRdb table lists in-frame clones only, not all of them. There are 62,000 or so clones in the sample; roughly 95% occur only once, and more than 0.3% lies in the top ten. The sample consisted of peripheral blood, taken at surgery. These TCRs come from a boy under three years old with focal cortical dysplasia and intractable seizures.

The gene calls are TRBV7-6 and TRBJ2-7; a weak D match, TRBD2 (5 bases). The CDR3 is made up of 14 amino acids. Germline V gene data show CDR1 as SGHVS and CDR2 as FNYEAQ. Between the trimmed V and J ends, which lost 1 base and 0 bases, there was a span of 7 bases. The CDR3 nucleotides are TGTGCCAGCAGCTTAGTCACTAGCTCCTACGAGCAGTACTTC. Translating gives CASSLVTSSYEQYF.

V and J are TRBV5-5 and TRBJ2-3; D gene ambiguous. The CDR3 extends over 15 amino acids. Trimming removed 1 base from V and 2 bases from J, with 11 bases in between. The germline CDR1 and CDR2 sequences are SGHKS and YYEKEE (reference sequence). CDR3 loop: CASSLNFADTDTQYF. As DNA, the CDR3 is TGTGCCAGCAGCTTGAATTTTGCGGACACAGATACGCAGTATTTT.

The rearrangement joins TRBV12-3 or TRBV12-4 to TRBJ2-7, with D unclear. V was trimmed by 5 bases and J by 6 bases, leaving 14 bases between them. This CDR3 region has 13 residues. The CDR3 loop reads CASSDLGLAEQYF. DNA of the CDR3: TGTGCCAGCAGTGACCTAGGCTTGGCCGAGCAGTACTTC.

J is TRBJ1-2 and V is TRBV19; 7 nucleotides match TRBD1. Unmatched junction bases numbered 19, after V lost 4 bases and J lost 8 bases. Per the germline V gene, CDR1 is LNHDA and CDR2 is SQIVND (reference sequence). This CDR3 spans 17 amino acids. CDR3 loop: CASSTGMRWQGVRGYTF. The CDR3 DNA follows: TGTGCCAGTAGTACCGGAATGAGATGGCAGGGGGTTAGAGGCTACACCTTC. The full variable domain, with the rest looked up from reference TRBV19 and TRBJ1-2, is DGGITQSPKYLFRKEGQNVTLSCEQNLNHDAMYWYRQDPGQGLRLIYYSQIVNDFQKGDIAEGYSVSREKKESFPLTVTSAQKNPTAFYLCASSTGMRWQGVRGYTFGSGTRLTVV.

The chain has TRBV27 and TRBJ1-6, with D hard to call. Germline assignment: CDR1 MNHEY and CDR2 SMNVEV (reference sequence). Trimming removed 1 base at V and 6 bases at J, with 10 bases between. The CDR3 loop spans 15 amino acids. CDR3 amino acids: CASSLWSISNSPLHF. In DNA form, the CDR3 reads TGTGCCAGCAGTTTATGGTCCATTTCTAATTCACCCCTCCACTTT.

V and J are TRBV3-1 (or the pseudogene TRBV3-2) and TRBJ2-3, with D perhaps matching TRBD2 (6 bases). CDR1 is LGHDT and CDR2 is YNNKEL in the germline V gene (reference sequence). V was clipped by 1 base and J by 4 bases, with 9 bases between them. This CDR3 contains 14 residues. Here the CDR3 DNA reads TGTGCCAGCAGCCAAGGGGCTAGCGCAGATACGCAGTATTTT. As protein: CASSQGASADTQYF.

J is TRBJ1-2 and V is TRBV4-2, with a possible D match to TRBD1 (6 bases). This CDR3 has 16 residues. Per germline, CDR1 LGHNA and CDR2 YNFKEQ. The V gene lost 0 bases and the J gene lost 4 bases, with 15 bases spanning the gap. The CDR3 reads CASSQDLRGGVYGYTF. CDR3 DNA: TGTGCCAGCAGCCAAGACCTCAGAGGGGGTGTCTATGGCTACACCTTC.

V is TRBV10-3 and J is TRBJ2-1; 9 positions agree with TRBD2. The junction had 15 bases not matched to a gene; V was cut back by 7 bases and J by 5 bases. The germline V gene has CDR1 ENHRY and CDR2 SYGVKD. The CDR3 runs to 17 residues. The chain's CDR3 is CAINPGPTSGRNNEQFF. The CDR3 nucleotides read TGTGCCATCAATCCCGGGCCTACTAGCGGGCGAAACAATGAGCAGTTCTTC.

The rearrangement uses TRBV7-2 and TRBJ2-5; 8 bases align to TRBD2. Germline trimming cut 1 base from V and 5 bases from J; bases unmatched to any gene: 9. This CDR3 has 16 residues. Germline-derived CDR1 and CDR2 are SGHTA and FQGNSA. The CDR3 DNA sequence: TGTGCCAGCAGCTTAGGAGGCGGGGGGCCGGGGGAGACCCAGTACTTC. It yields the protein CASSLGGGGPGETQYF.

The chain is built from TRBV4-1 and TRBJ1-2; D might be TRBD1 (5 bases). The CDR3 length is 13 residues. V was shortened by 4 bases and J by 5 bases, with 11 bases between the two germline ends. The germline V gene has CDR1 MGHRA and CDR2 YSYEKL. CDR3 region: CASSPGGLYGYTF. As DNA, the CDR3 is TGCGCCAGCAGCCCCGGGGGACTTTATGGCTACACCTTC.

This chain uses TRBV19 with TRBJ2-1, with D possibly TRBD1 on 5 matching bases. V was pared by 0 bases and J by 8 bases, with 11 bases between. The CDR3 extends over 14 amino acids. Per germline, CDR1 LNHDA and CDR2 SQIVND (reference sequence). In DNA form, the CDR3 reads TGTGCCAGTAGTATAGATCGCTGGGGCCATGAGCAGTTCTTC. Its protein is CASSIDRWGHEQFF.